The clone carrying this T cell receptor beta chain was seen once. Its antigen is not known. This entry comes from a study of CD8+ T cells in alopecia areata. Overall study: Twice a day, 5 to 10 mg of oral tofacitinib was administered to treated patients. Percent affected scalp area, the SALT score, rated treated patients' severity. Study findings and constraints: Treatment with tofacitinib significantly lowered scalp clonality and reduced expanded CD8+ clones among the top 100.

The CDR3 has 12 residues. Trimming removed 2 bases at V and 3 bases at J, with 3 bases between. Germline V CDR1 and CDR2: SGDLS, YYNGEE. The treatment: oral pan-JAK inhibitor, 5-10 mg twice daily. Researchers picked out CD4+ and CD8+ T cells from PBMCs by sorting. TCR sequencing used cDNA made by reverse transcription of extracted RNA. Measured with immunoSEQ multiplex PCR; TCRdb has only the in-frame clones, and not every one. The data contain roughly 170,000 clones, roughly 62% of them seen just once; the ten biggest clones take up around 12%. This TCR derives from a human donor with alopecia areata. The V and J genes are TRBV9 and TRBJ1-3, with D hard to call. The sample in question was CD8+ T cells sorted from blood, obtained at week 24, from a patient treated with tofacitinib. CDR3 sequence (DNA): TGTGCCAGCAGCGTGAGTGGAAACACCATATATTTT. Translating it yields CASSVSGNTIYF.